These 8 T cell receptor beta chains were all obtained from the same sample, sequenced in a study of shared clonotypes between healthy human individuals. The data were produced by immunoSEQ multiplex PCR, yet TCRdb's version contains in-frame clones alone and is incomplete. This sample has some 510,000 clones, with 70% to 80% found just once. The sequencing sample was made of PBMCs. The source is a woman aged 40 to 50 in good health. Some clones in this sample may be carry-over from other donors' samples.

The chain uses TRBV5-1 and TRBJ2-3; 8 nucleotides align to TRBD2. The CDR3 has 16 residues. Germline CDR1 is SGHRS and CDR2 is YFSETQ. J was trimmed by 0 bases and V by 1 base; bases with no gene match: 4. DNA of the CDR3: TGCGCCAGCAGCTTGCGGGAGGGCTCTAGCACAGATACGCAGTATTTT. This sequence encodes CASSLREGSSTDTQYF.

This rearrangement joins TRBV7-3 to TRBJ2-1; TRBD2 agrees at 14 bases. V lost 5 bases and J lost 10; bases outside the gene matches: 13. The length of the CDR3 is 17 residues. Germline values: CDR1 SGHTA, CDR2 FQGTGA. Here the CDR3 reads CASSPPAGTSGSREQFF. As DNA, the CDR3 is TGTGCCAGCAGCCCTCCAGCCGGGACTAGCGGGAGTCGGGAGCAGTTCTTC.

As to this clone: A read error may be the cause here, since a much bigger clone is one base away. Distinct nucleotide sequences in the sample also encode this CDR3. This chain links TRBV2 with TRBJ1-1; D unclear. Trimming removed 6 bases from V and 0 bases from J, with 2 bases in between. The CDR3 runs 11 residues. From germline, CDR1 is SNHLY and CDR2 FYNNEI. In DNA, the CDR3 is TGTGCCAGCAGGGTGAACACTGAAGCTTTCTTT. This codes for CASRVNTEAFF.

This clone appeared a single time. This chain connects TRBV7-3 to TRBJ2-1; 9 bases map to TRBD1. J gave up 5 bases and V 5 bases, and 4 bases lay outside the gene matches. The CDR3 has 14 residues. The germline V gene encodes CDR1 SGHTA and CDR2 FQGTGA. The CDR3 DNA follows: TGTGCCAGCAGCATCCGGGACAGGGACAATGAGCAGTTCTTC. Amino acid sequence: CASSIRDRDNEQFF. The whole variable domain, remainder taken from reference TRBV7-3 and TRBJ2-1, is GAGVSQTPSNKVTEKGKYVELRCDPISGHTALYWYRQSLGQGPEFLIYFQGTGAADDSGLPNDRFFAVRPEGSVSTLKIQRTERGDSAVYLCASSIRDRDNEQFFGPGTRLTVL.

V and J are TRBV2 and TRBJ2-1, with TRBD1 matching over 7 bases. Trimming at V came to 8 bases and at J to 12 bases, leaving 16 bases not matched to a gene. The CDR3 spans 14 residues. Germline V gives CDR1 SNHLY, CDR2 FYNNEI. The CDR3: CASARDSLLRWQFF. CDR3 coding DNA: TGTGCCAGCGCTCGGGACAGCCTCTTGAGATGGCAGTTCTTC. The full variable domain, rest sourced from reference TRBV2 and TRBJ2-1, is EPEVTQTPSHQVTQMGQEVILRCVPISNHLYFYWYRQILGQKVEFLVSFYNNEISEKSEIFDDQFSVERPDGSNFTLKIRSTKLEDSAMYFCASARDSLLRWQFFGPGTRLTVL.

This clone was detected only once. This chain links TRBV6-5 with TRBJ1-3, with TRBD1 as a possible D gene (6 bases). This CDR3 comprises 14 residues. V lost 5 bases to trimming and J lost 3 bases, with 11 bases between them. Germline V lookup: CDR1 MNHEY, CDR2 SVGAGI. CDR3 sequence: CASSLQGVGNTIYF. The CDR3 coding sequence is TGTGCCAGCAGTCTACAGGGTGTTGGAAACACCATATATTTT.

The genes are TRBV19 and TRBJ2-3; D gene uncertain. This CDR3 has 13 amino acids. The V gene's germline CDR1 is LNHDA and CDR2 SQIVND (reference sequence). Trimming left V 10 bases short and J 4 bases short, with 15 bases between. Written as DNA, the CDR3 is TGTGCCACCTTGAAGCCCATGTCAGATACGCAGTATTTT. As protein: CATLKPMSDTQYF. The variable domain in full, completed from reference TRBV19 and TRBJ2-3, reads DGGITQSPKYLFRKEGQNVTLSCEQNLNHDAMYWYRQDPGQGLRLIYYSQIVNDFQKGDIAEGYSVSREKKESFPLTVTSAQKNPTAFYLCATLKPMSDTQYFGPGTRLTVL.

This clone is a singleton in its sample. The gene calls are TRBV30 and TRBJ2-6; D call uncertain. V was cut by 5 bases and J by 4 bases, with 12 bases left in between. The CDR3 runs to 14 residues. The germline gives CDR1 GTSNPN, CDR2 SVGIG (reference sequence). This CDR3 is CAWHQFAGANVLTF. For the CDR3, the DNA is TGTGCCTGGCACCAGTTTGCGGGGGCCAACGTCCTGACTTTC.